The 24 T cell receptor beta chains in this list originate from one sample, sequenced in a study of T cells in Graves' hyperthyroidism and ophthalmopathy. Researchers amplified the TCR beta CDR3 regions from RNA transcripts. First-round RT-PCR with HTBI primers amplified the TCR CDR3 region. Each CDR3 protein is one row after TCRdb ran MiXCR on the multiplex PCR reads. In the table there are about 280,000 distinct CDR3 sequences, under 30% of which are singletons. What was sequenced was blood. The receptors were sampled from a man aged 35 to 55 with Graves' hyperthyroidism that later progressed to Graves' ophthalmopathy.

This clonotype was seen repeatedly, ten times or more. This rearrangement joins TRBV12-3 or TRBV12-4 to TRBJ2-2; tentatively, D is TRBD2 (5 bases). V lost 4 bases and J 4 bases, leaving 10 bases between the germline ends. The CDR3 consists of 14 residues. CDR3 DNA sequence: TGTGCCAGCAGTTCTACTGGAGGCACCGGGGAGCTGTTTTTT. It codes for CASSSTGGTGELFF.

This clonotype was counted ten times or more. This chain connects TRBV11-1 to TRBJ2-2, with D hard to call. The V end lost 0 bases, the J end lost 0 bases, and 14 bases lay between the germline ends. Germline V gene data show CDR1 as SGHAT and CDR2 as FQDESV (reference sequence). This CDR3 contains 18 residues. The CDR3 region is CASSLAIQAYPNTGELFF. The DNA for the CDR3 is TGTGCCAGCAGCTTAGCGATCCAAGCGTACCCGAACACCGGGGAGCTGTTTTTT.

At least ten counts were recorded for this clonotype. The chain employs TRBV6-1 and TRBJ1-5; D is perhaps TRBD1 (5 bases). Germline lookup yields CDR1 MNHNS and CDR2 SASEGT. Trimming left V 1 base short and J 4 bases short, with 11 bases between. The CDR3 runs 15 residues. This chain's CDR3 is CASSEVGGRNQPQHF. The CDR3 DNA sequence: TGTGCCAGCAGTGAAGTGGGGGGAAGGAATCAGCCCCAGCATTTT.

This chain joins TRBV20-1 and TRBJ2-5, with 14 nucleotides matching TRBD2. CDR1 is DFQATT, CDR2 SNEGSKA, per germline (reference sequence). The length of the CDR3 is 15 residues. Trimming cost V 2 bases and J 3 bases; bases outside gene matches: 2. CDR3 bases: TGCAGTGCTAGACGGGGACTAGCGGGAGAAGAGACCCAGTACTTC. It yields the protein CSARRGLAGEETQYF.

This clonotype was counted ten times or more. This sequence joins TRBV6-1 and TRBJ1-1, with 7 bases fitting TRBD1. Germline V gene sequence: CDR1 MNHNS, CDR2 SASEGT. V was pared by 6 bases and J by 0 bases, with 10 bases of the junction left unmatched. The CDR3 loop spans 16 amino acids. This CDR3 is CASRDRVGDMNTEAFF. DNA of the CDR3: TGTGCCAGCAGAGACAGGGTAGGGGACATGAACACTGAAGCTTTCTTT.

This clonotype was recorded at least ten times. V is TRBV24-1 and J is TRBJ2-3; the match to TRBD2 covers 9 bases. After removal of 6 bases from V and 4 bases from J, the junction contained 7 bases not matched to a gene. The CDR3 loop spans 15 amino acids. CDR1 and CDR2 from the germline V gene are KGHDR and SFDVKD. In DNA, the CDR3 is TGTGCCACCAGTTATAGCGGGAGAGGGGCAGATACGCAGTATTTT. Encoded protein: CATSYSGRGADTQYF.

The V and J genes are TRBV7-9 and TRBJ1-3; D not resolved. The V gene lost 4 bases and the J gene lost 2 bases, with 12 bases spanning the gap. This CDR3 contains 15 residues. Germline CDR1 is SEHNR and CDR2 is FQNEAQ (reference sequence). CDR3 nucleotides: TGTGCCAGCAGCTCCCCTAGGGTTGCTGGAAACACCATATATTTT. It specifies CASSSPRVAGNTIYF. Full variable domain (outside the CDR3, taken from reference TRBV7-9 and TRBJ1-3): DTGVSQNPRHKITKRGQNVTFRCDPISEHNRLYWYRQTLGQGPEFLTYFQNEAQLEKSRLLSDRFSAERPKGSFSTLEIQRTEQGDSAMYLCASSSPRVAGNTIYFGEGSWLTVV.

For the CDR3, the DNA is TGCGCCAGCAGGGACAGGGATCATCGCAATCAGCCCCAGCATTTT. It yields the protein CASRDRDHRNQPQHF. The rearrangement links TRBV4-1 to TRBJ1-5, with 8 bases identical to TRBD1. J was trimmed by 2 bases and V by 6 bases; bases with no gene match: 6. The CDR3 runs to 15 residues. Germline CDR1 and CDR2: MGHRA and YSYEKL.

This clonotype was counted at least ten times. The rearrangement joins TRBV7-2 to TRBJ2-5; the D is unclear. The CDR3 length is 15 residues. Germline CDR1 reads SGHTA; CDR2 reads FQGNSA. V was shortened by 1 base and J by 7 bases, with 16 bases between the two germline ends. CDR3: CASSLVGSRRGTQYF. The DNA for the CDR3 is TGTGCCAGCAGCTTAGTTGGGTCTAGGCGCGGGACCCAGTACTTC.

This clonotype has ten or more counts. The chain has TRBV6-2 or TRBV6-3 and TRBJ2-5; 11 nucleotides match TRBD2. The length of the CDR3 is 14 residues. V was clipped by 10 bases and J by 6 bases; unmatched bases: 10. Germline V gene sequence: CDR1 MNHEY, CDR2 SVGEGT. CDR3 DNA: TGTGCCACGAGAGGGGCTAGCGGGAGGAAGACCCAGTACTTC. It specifies CATRGASGRKTQYF.

This clonotype appeared many times. This rearrangement joins TRBV6-5 to TRBJ2-7; 12 nucleotides agree with TRBD2. V gave up 7 bases and J gave up 4 bases; unmatched junction bases: 5. Germline V gene sequence: CDR1 MNHEY, CDR2 SVGAGI. The CDR3 spans 14 residues. The CDR3 bases are TGTGCCAGCACGACTAGCGGGAGCTTTTACGAGCAGTACTTC. It encodes CASTTSGSFYEQYF.

This clonotype was seen ten or more times. The chain combines TRBV5-1 with TRBJ2-7; possibly TRBD2 for D (6 bases). This CDR3 comprises 15 residues. Looked up from germline, CDR1 is SGHRS and CDR2 is YFSETQ. The V end lost 2 bases, the J end lost 4 bases, and 16 bases lay between the germline ends. CDR3 sequence: CASSLLSGSGYEQYF. The CDR3 nucleotides are TGCGCCAGCAGCTTATTATCAGGGAGCGGGTACGAGCAGTACTTC.

This clonotype was seen only a few times. The CDR3 protein is CASSIMSNTEAFF. The CDR3 DNA reads as TGTGCCAGTAGTATTATGTCTAACACTGAAGCTTTCTTT. The genes are TRBV19 and TRBJ1-1, with D hard to call. The CDR3 consists of 13 residues. V lost 3 bases and J 2 bases, leaving 7 bases between the germline ends. In germline, CDR1 is LNHDA, CDR2 SQIVND (reference sequence).

This clonotype was picked up many times. An end of the junction does not agree with germline; a read error may underlie this. The J gene is TRBJ2-2, the V gene TRBV10-3; D could derive from TRBD1 or TRBD2 (6 bases each). From germline, CDR1 is ENHRY and CDR2 SYGVKD. This CDR3 contains 15 residues. The CDR3 sequence is CATSSGGSDTGELSF. The DNA for the CDR3 is TGTGCCACTTCCTCCGGGGGCAGTGACACCGGGGAGCTGTCTTTT.

This clonotype was seen at least ten times. The rearrangement uses TRBV2 and TRBJ1-2, with D possibly being TRBD1 (6 bases). Germline CDR1 reads SNHLY; CDR2 reads FYNNEI. The CDR3 spans 16 residues. Trimming removed 7 bases at V and 6 bases at J, with 24 bases between. CDR3 in amino acids: CASNARGQWKTHGYTF. CDR3 nucleotide sequence: TGTGCCAGCAACGCTCGTGGACAGTGGAAGACTCATGGCTACACCTTC.

This clonotype was detected ten times or more. The chain employs TRBV7-2 and TRBJ1-5; D is unresolved. Per germline, CDR1 SGHTA and CDR2 FQGNSA. The V and J ends lost 2 bases and 4 bases respectively, with 9 bases between them. The CDR3 is 14 residues long. Here the CDR3 reads CASSLLMSNQPQHF. CDR3 DNA sequence: TGTGCCAGCAGCTTACTCATGTCTAATCAGCCCCAGCATTTT.

In this sample, this clonotype turned up many times. The chain employs TRBV20-1 and TRBJ1-1; TRBD1 aligns across 7 bases. V was pared by 0 bases and J by 1 base, with 5 bases of the junction left unmatched. This CDR3 region has 15 residues. Germline V CDR1 and CDR2: DFQATT, SNEGSKA (reference sequence). DNA of the CDR3: TGCAGTGCTAGAGATCTGACAGGGAGGAACACTGAAGCTTTCTTT. Its protein product is CSARDLTGRNTEAFF.

At least ten counts were recorded for this clonotype. The chain has TRBV10-3 and TRBJ2-5, with D possibly being TRBD2 (9 bases). Trimming cost V 9 bases and J 3 bases, with 17 bases left between them. CDR1 is ENHRY and CDR2 is SYGVKD in the germline V gene. The CDR3 length is 14 residues. The CDR3 sequence: CAIQGASGKETQYF. The CDR3 DNA sequence: TGTGCCATTCAGGGGGCTAGCGGGAAAGAGACCCAGTACTTC.

This chain connects TRBV12-3 or TRBV12-4 to TRBJ2-5, with TRBD1 as a possible D gene (6 bases). Trimming removed 8 bases from V and 3 bases from J, with 19 bases in between. This CDR3 has 15 amino acids. This CDR3 reads CASGSSGTPKETQYF. The CDR3 DNA follows: TGTGCCAGCGGATCCTCCGGGACACCAAAAGAGACCCAGTACTTC.

V usage is TRBV6-1 and J usage is TRBJ2-7; 9 bases are shared with TRBD1. The CDR3 is made up of 14 amino acids. V lost 6 bases, J lost 1 base, and 4 bases stayed unmatched. The germline CDR1 and CDR2 sequences are MNHNS and SASEGT. This CDR3 is CASRRQGGSYEQYF. Here the CDR3 DNA reads TGTGCCAGCAGACGACAGGGGGGATCCTACGAGCAGTACTTC.

This clonotype was picked up many times. This rearrangement joins TRBV5-1 to TRBJ1-3, with unresolved D. Germline CDR1 is SGHRS and CDR2 is YFSETQ. Trimming removed 1 base at V and 0 bases at J, with 11 bases between. The CDR3 consists of 16 residues. This chain's CDR3 is CASSLWTSSSGNTIYF. Written as DNA, the CDR3 is TGCGCCAGCAGCTTGTGGACCTCCAGCTCTGGAAACACCATATATTTT. Full variable domain (outside the CDR3, taken from reference TRBV5-1 and TRBJ1-3): KAGVTQTPRYLIKTRGQQVTLSCSPISGHRSVSWYQQTPGQGLQFLFEYFSETQRNKGNFPGRFSGRQFSNSRSEMNVSTLELGDSALYLCASSLWTSSSGNTIYFGEGSWLTVV.

This rearrangement joins TRBV19 to TRBJ2-2; TRBD1 agrees at 9 bases. This CDR3 contains 15 residues. Germline values: CDR1 LNHDA, CDR2 SQIVND (reference sequence). Trimming took 4 bases from V and 4 from J; bases not matched to a gene: 4. The CDR3 sequence: CASSKGDRVTGELFF. The CDR3 DNA follows: TGTGCCAGTAGTAAGGGGGACAGGGTCACCGGGGAGCTGTTTTTT.

The sample holds many counts of this clonotype. The chain carries TRBV5-5 and TRBJ1-2; 8 bases align to TRBD1. Germline V gene sequence: CDR1 SGHKS, CDR2 YYEKEE (reference sequence). This CDR3 spans 16 amino acids. V lost 4 bases, J lost 4 bases, and 12 bases stayed unmatched. The CDR3 DNA sequence: TGTGCCAGCAGCCTCGGACAGGGACTACGGGTCTATGGCTACACCTTC. Translated: CASSLGQGLRVYGYTF.

This clonotype was picked up many times. V and J are TRBV2 and TRBJ2-3, with a possible D match to TRBD1 (5 bases). The CDR3 runs to 14 residues. The germline V and J ends were trimmed by 3 bases and 4 bases, with 11 bases remaining between them. Germline-derived CDR1 and CDR2 are SNHLY and FYNNEI. Here the CDR3 reads CASSDRAGPDTQYF. In DNA, the CDR3 is TGTGCCAGCAGTGACAGGGCAGGGCCAGATACGCAGTATTTT.